This passage covers 21 T cell receptor beta chains from one sample sequenced in a study of T cell responses to AZD1222 COVID-19 vaccine. TCRdb's table, derived via immunoSEQ multiplex PCR, lists solely in-frame clones and lacks some. Seen here are 84,000 or so clones, about 88% observed once, and the top ten hold about 3%. This specimen was peripheral blood, taken on day 0 of AZD1222 vaccination. The receptors were gathered from an adult in good health.

The chain joins TRBV21-1 to TRBJ2-7. TRBV21-1 is a listed pseudogene. The length of the CDR3 is 14 residues. CDR3 in amino acids: CASSKSGYRYEQYF. The CDR3 nucleotides are TGTGCCAGCAGCAAGTCGGGCTACCGCTACGAGCAGTACTTC.

V usage is TRBV12-3 or TRBV12-4 and J usage is TRBJ2-7, with D possibly matching TRBD1 (6 bases). Trimming took 3 bases from V and 4 from J, leaving 10 bases between them. This CDR3 comprises 13 residues. CDR3 in amino acids: CASSLGQTYEQYF. The CDR3 region has the DNA TGTGCCAGCAGTTTGGGACAAACATACGAGCAGTACTTC.

V usage is TRBV11-2 and J usage is TRBJ2-5; tentatively, D is TRBD2 (5 bases). There are 13 residues in the CDR3. CDR1 and CDR2 from the germline V gene are SGHAT and FQNNGV. V gave up 3 bases and J gave up 5 bases, with 10 bases separating them. In DNA form, the CDR3 reads TGTGCCAGCAGCTTCCGGAGAGGGGAGACCCAGTACTTC. This gives the protein CASSFRRGETQYF.

The genes are TRBV28 and TRBJ2-7; 7 nucleotides match TRBD1. Trimming took 3 bases from V and 2 from J; bases not matched to a gene: 7. The CDR3 loop spans 15 amino acids. Germline V gene data show CDR1 as MDHEN and CDR2 as SYDVKM. The CDR3 nucleotides read TGTGCCAGCAGTTTCTTTGGGACAGAGACCTACGAGCAGTACTTC. This gives the protein CASSFFGTETYEQYF.

The chain joins TRBV21-1 to TRBJ1-5; the D call of TRBD1 is as the table states it, not checked on the DNA. TRBV21-1 is assigned pseudogene status. The CDR3 totals 15 residues. The chain's CDR3 is CASSNTGTADQPQHF. In DNA form, the CDR3 reads TGTGCCAGCAGCAACACCGGGACAGCCGATCAGCCCCAGCATTTT.

The CDR3 sequence is CASSTPQRYEQYF. For the CDR3, the DNA is TGTGCCAGCAGTACACCCCAGCGGTACGAGCAGTACTTC. The V call is TRBV12-3 or TRBV12-4, the J call TRBJ2-7, with D possibly being TRBD2 (5 bases). Trimming left V 5 bases short and J 4 bases short, with 12 bases between. The CDR3 totals 13 residues.

The sample holds one count of this clone. V is TRBV6-1 and J is TRBJ1-5, with TRBD1 matching over 7 bases. V was clipped by 7 bases and J by 3 bases; unmatched bases: 6. Germline values: CDR1 MNHNS, CDR2 SASEGT. This CDR3 region has 14 residues. CDR3 amino acids: CASNPGQLNQPQHF. The DNA for the CDR3 is TGTGCCAGCAATCCGGGACAGCTCAATCAGCCCCAGCATTTT.

The chain has TRBV12-3 or TRBV12-4 and TRBJ1-1, with D possibly matching TRBD1 (5 bases). The CDR3 consists of 12 residues. V shed 8 bases and J shed 1 base, with 8 bases lying between them. The CDR3: CASQGPNTEAFF. CDR3 bases: TGTGCCAGCCAGGGCCCGAACACTGAAGCTTTCTTT.

This chain joins TRBV27 and TRBJ1-3; no firm D call. The V gene's germline CDR1 is MNHEY and CDR2 SMNVEV (reference sequence). Deletions cut 4 bases from V and 0 bases from J, with 10 bases between. The CDR3 spans 15 residues. This CDR3 reads CASSSLGSSGNTIYF. The CDR3 DNA follows: TGTGCCAGCAGTTCCCTAGGGAGCTCTGGAAACACCATATATTTT.

In its sample, this clone was seen once. This sequence joins TRBV18 and TRBJ2-2; 8 nucleotides align to TRBD2. Germline V CDR1 and CDR2: KGHSH, LQKENI. With 4 bases clipped from V and 4 bases from J, the junction kept 5 bases outside the gene matches. This CDR3 region has 15 residues. In nucleotides, the CDR3 is TGTGCCAGCTCACGTAGCGGGAACGTCACCGGGGAGCTGTTTTTT. Residues: CASSRSGNVTGELFF.

The gene calls are TRBV25-1 and TRBJ2-7; 8 bases map to TRBD2. Unmatched junction bases numbered 6, after V lost 6 bases and J lost 2 bases. The CDR3 totals 14 residues. Germline V gives CDR1 MGHDK, CDR2 SYGVNS. DNA for the CDR3: TGTGCCAGCAGAGCGGGAGTAGGGACCTACGAGCAGTACTTC. Translating it yields CASRAGVGTYEQYF.

The chain combines TRBV27 with TRBJ2-7, with D possibly TRBD1 on 5 matching bases. CDR1 is MNHEY, CDR2 SMNVEV, per germline (reference sequence). The CDR3 runs to 15 residues. V was shortened by 4 bases and J by 3 bases, with 16 bases between the two germline ends. The CDR3 region has the DNA TGTGCCAGCAGTTCCCGACGGGCAGGGCTCTACGAGCAGTACTTC. Residues: CASSSRRAGLYEQYF.

The chain has TRBV6-2 or TRBV6-3 and TRBJ1-1; the D gene is possibly TRBD1 (5 bases). V gave up 4 bases and J gave up 1 base, with 10 bases separating them. The CDR3 has 14 residues. The germline V gene has CDR1 MNHEY and CDR2 SVGEGT. CDR3 residues: CASSSYQGNTEAFF. CDR3 DNA: TGTGCCAGCAGTTCGTACCAGGGGAACACTGAAGCTTTCTTT.

The chain employs TRBV11-2 and TRBJ2-7; 7 positions match TRBD1. Germline V gene sequence: CDR1 SGHAT, CDR2 FQNNGV. Unmatched junction bases numbered 11, after V lost 5 bases and J lost 4 bases. The CDR3 length is 15 residues. The CDR3 region is CASSPGGDRVYEQYF. Written as DNA, the CDR3 is TGTGCCAGCAGCCCCGGTGGGGACAGAGTATACGAGCAGTACTTC.

The V and J genes are TRBV4-1 and TRBJ2-7; 10 positions match TRBD1. V lost 3 bases, J lost 7 bases, and 9 bases stayed unmatched. The V gene's germline CDR1 is MGHRA and CDR2 YSYEKL. This CDR3 has 15 amino acids. CDR3 protein: CASSQTGTGEWEQYF. The CDR3 DNA reads as TGCGCCAGCAGCCAGACCGGGACAGGGGAGTGGGAGCAGTACTTC.

This chain uses TRBV7-2 with TRBJ1-1; D gene uncertain. Germline lookup yields CDR1 SGHTA and CDR2 FQGNSA. Trimming left V 3 bases short and J 6 bases short, with 5 bases between. The CDR3 runs 11 residues. Here the CDR3 DNA reads TGTGCCAGCAGCTTTATTGCTGAAGCTTTCTTT. Protein product: CASSFIAEAFF.

This chain links TRBV6-5 with TRBJ1-2; maybe TRBD1 (6 bases). Germline CDR1 and CDR2: MNHEY and SVGAGI. The CDR3 extends over 15 amino acids. The V gene lost 6 bases and the J gene lost 0 bases, with 14 bases spanning the gap. This chain's CDR3 is CASRPGTSANYGYTF. The CDR3 DNA is TGTGCCAGCAGGCCCGGGACATCTGCTAACTATGGCTACACCTTC.

The V gene is TRBV28, the J gene TRBJ2-2, with 10 nucleotides matching TRBD2. In germline, CDR1 is MDHEN, CDR2 SYDVKM. This CDR3 contains 17 residues. Germline trimming cut 5 bases from V and 2 bases from J; bases unmatched to any gene: 8. The CDR3 nucleotides are TGTGCCAGCAGTCCGATCGCTAGCGGGAGAAACACCGGGGAGCTGTTTTTT. Protein product: CASSPIASGRNTGELFF.

This CDR3 is CASRVAGGTEAFF. The CDR3 DNA reads TGTGCCAGCAGGGTCGCGGGAGGCACTGAAGCTTTCTTT. The J gene is TRBJ1-1, the V gene TRBV28; no definite D call. The V gene lost 6 bases and the J gene lost 4 bases, with 12 bases spanning the gap. From germline, CDR1 is MDHEN and CDR2 SYDVKM. The CDR3 consists of 13 residues.

This chain uses TRBV7-9 with TRBJ2-5; D is perhaps TRBD2 (5 bases). V lost 6 bases, J lost 4 bases, and 15 bases lay in between. The CDR3 loop spans 14 amino acids. Germline CDR1 reads SEHNR; CDR2 reads FQNEAQ (reference sequence). CDR3 loop: CASSQMGGGETQYF. CDR3 sequence (DNA): TGTGCCAGCAGTCAAATGGGCGGAGGAGAGACCCAGTACTTC.

The V and J genes are TRBV6-5 and TRBJ2-2; D perhaps matches TRBD2 (6 bases). The length of the CDR3 is 15 residues. With 6 bases removed from V and 2 bases from J, the gap between germline ends came to 13 bases. Per the germline V gene, CDR1 is MNHEY and CDR2 is SVGAGI. The CDR3 DNA is TGTGCCAGCAGCGCCGGGACTTATAACACCGGGGAGCTGTTTTTT. It yields the protein CASSAGTYNTGELFF.